The 22 T cell receptor beta chains in this list originate from one sample, sequenced in a study of blood T cell repertoires in COVID-19. The data were produced by immunoSEQ multiplex PCR, yet TCRdb's version contains in-frame clones alone and is incomplete. Among a few hundred thousand clones listed, roughly four fifths were seen once. Material for sequencing was PBMCs or T cells enriched from blood (not recorded which). These receptors originate from a man aged 35-49 years who had recovered from COVID-19.

The rearrangement links TRBV29-1 to TRBJ1-2, with 7 bases lining up with TRBD1. Germline V gives CDR1 SQVTM, CDR2 ANQGSEA. Trimming cost V 7 bases and J 2 bases; bases outside gene matches: 4. The CDR3 consists of 12 residues. For the CDR3, the DNA is TGCAGCGCCTCACAGGGGAACTATGGCTACACCTTC. It is translated as CSASQGNYGYTF.

The chain recombines TRBV2 with TRBJ1-5, with TRBD1 identical over 7 bases. The CDR3 covers 14 residues. The ends lost 10 bases at V and 4 bases at J; junction bases unmatched: 10. Germline CDR1 and CDR2: SNHLY and FYNNEI. The CDR3 protein is CATQGDSLNQPQHF. As DNA, the CDR3 is TGTGCCACCCAGGGGGACAGCCTAAATCAGCCCCAGCATTTT.

This rearrangement joins TRBV29-1 to TRBJ2-1; a possible D gene is TRBD2 (5 bases). Germline loops: CDR1 SQVTM, CDR2 ANQGSEA. V lost 1 base and J 6 bases, leaving 13 bases between the germline ends. The CDR3 has 14 amino acids. In nucleotides, the CDR3 is TGCAGCGTTGAAGGGACTCAAAAACTCAATGAGCAGTTCTTC. It yields the protein CSVEGTQKLNEQFF.

CDR3 in DNA: TGTGCCAGCAGCTTGGCGGAGACCCAGTACTTC. Its translation is CASSLAETQYF. This chain links TRBV5-6 with TRBJ2-5; unclear D gene. V was cut by 0 bases and J by 5 bases, with 2 bases left in between. Germline CDR1 is SGHDT and CDR2 is YYEEEE. The CDR3 sequence is 11 residues long.

The chain joins TRBV5-1 to TRBJ1-4, with D possibly being TRBD1 (5 bases). The CDR3 sequence is 14 residues long. With 4 bases removed from V and 5 bases from J, the gap between germline ends came to 12 bases. Per the germline V gene, CDR1 is SGHRS and CDR2 is YFSETQ. CDR3 region: CASSHGWGNEKLFF. CDR3 in DNA: TGCGCCAGCAGCCACGGATGGGGCAATGAAAAACTGTTTTTT. Based on the CDR3 plus reference TRBV5-1 and TRBJ1-4, the full variable domain is KAGVTQTPRYLIKTRGQQVTLSCSPISGHRSVSWYQQTPGQGLQFLFEYFSETQRNKGNFPGRFSGRQFSNSRSEMNVSTLELGDSALYLCASSHGWGNEKLFFGSGTQLSVL.

This chain uses TRBV5-5 with TRBJ1-1; 7 nucleotides align to TRBD1. The V gene's germline CDR1 is SGHKS and CDR2 YYEKEE (reference sequence). V shed 5 bases and J 0 bases; nucleotides not matched to a gene: 10. This CDR3 has 16 residues. CDR3 sequence: CASRPEGAGMNTEAFF. CDR3 sequence (DNA): TGTGCCAGCAGACCTGAGGGGGCAGGAATGAACACTGAAGCTTTCTTT.

This chain joins TRBV7-9 and TRBJ1-1, with D possibly matching TRBD1 (6 bases). This CDR3 spans 14 amino acids. Per the germline V gene, CDR1 is SEHNR and CDR2 is FQNEAQ (reference sequence). V was shortened by 5 bases and J by 0 bases, with 10 bases between the two germline ends. In DNA form, the CDR3 reads TGTGCCAGCAGCCGCCGGACAGTGAACACTGAAGCTTTCTTT. Translating it yields CASSRRTVNTEAFF. The whole variable domain, remainder taken from reference TRBV7-9 and TRBJ1-1, is DTGVSQNPRHKITKRGQNVTFRCDPISEHNRLYWYRQTLGQGPEFLTYFQNEAQLEKSRLLSDRFSAERPKGSFSTLEIQRTEQGDSAMYLCASSRRTVNTEAFFGQGTRLTVV.

This sequence joins TRBV19 and TRBJ1-2; tentative D call: TRBD1 (5 bases). The germline V gene has CDR1 LNHDA and CDR2 SQIVND (reference sequence). The CDR3 spans 13 residues. V was trimmed by 6 bases and J by 7 bases, leaving 15 bases between them. In DNA form, the CDR3 reads TGTGCCAGTAGCTCAGCCAGGGTATCTGGCTACACCTTC. This gives the protein CASSSARVSGYTF.

This chain joins TRBV3-1 (or the pseudogene TRBV3-2) and TRBJ1-1, with D possibly being TRBD1 (6 bases). The germline V gene has CDR1 LGHDT and CDR2 YNNKEL (reference sequence). This CDR3 spans 14 amino acids. Trimming cost V 6 bases and J 6 bases, with 17 bases left between them. CDR3 loop: CASRFTGKGSEAFF. CDR3 bases: TGTGCCAGCAGGTTCACAGGGAAGGGTTCTGAAGCTTTCTTT.

This clone has more than one count but fewer than ten. J is TRBJ1-2 and V is TRBV10-3, with D perhaps matching TRBD1 (5 bases). Germline CDR1 is ENHRY and CDR2 is SYGVKD. V gave up 9 bases and J gave up 7 bases, with 12 bases separating them. The CDR3 covers 11 residues. DNA for the CDR3: TGTGCCATTTCCTTGGGGGGTGGCTACACCTTC. As protein: CAISLGGGYTF.

In its sample, this clone was seen a few times. The chain carries TRBV7-8 and TRBJ1-6; possibly TRBD1 for D (5 bases). This CDR3 region has 15 residues. CDR1 is SGHVS, CDR2 FQNEAQ, per germline. V lost 6 bases and J lost 3, with 12 bases in between. The CDR3: CASRYEGVYNSPLHF. CDR3 sequence (DNA): TGTGCCAGCAGATACGAAGGGGTCTATAATTCACCCCTCCACTTT.

The gene calls are TRBV24-1 and TRBJ2-3, with TRBD1 as a possible D gene (5 bases). Trimming removed 9 bases at V and 2 bases at J, with 14 bases between. There are 14 residues in the CDR3. The germline CDR1 and CDR2 sequences are KGHDR and SFDVKD. DNA of the CDR3: TGTGCCACCCCAGGGCGTTCCGACACAGATACGCAGTATTTT. Translating gives CATPGRSDTDTQYF.

V and J are TRBV9 and TRBJ1-3; 8 nucleotides match TRBD1. CDR1 is SGDLS and CDR2 is YYNGEE in the germline V gene. After removal of 4 bases from V and 0 bases from J, the junction contained 3 bases not matched to a gene. The CDR3 contains 15 residues. CDR3 in amino acids: CASSLTGGSGNTIYF. The DNA of the CDR3 is TGTGCCAGCAGCTTAACAGGGGGCTCTGGAAACACCATATATTTT.

The gene calls are TRBV5-1 and TRBJ1-2; 10 bases line up with TRBD1. CDR3 length equals 16 residues. Germline loops: CDR1 SGHRS, CDR2 YFSETQ. The V and J ends lost 4 bases and 0 bases, in that order; junction bases with no gene match: 6. The CDR3 nucleotides read TGCGCCAGCAGCATTGGACAGGGGGTAGCTAACTATGGCTACACCTTC. Translated, it gives CASSIGQGVANYGYTF.

V and J are TRBV3-1 (or the pseudogene TRBV3-2) and TRBJ1-1, with TRBD1 as a possible D gene (6 bases). The CDR3 has 15 amino acids. The V end was cut by 5 bases, the J end by 0 bases, with 13 bases between. Germline loops: CDR1 LGHDT, CDR2 YNNKEL (reference sequence). The CDR3 loop is CASSSGQTMNTEAFF. CDR3 bases: TGTGCCAGCAGCTCCGGACAGACCATGAACACTGAAGCTTTCTTT.

V is TRBV29-1 and J is TRBJ1-6, with D perhaps matching TRBD1 (6 bases). Trimming shortened V by 4 bases and J by 10 bases, and 14 bases separated the two germline ends. This CDR3 spans 13 amino acids. From germline, CDR1 is SQVTM and CDR2 ANQGSEA. The CDR3, as DNA: TGCAGCGTTGCGGCAGGGGATGGGTCACCCCTCCACTTT. Translation: CSVAAGDGSPLHF.

The chain employs TRBV19 and TRBJ2-2; no clear D gene. Deletions cut 0 bases from V and 6 bases from J, with 11 bases between. The CDR3 has 15 amino acids. The V gene's germline CDR1 is LNHDA and CDR2 SQIVND (reference sequence). The CDR3 region is CASSIDRLTAGELFF. For the CDR3, the DNA is TGTGCCAGTAGTATAGACAGGCTTACAGCCGGGGAGCTGTTTTTT.

The chain recombines TRBV5-1 with TRBJ1-2; D gene ambiguous. With 0 bases removed from V and 2 bases from J, the gap between germline ends came to 8 bases. This CDR3 region has 14 residues. Germline V gene sequence: CDR1 SGHRS, CDR2 YFSETQ. CDR3 sequence: CASSLDRGNYGYTF. The CDR3 nucleotides read TGCGCCAGCAGCTTGGATCGGGGAAACTATGGCTACACCTTC.

The V and J genes are TRBV6-5 and TRBJ2-7; the match to TRBD1 covers 8 bases. This CDR3 has 15 residues. CDR1 MNHEY and CDR2 SVGAGI come from the germline V gene. The J segment lost 0 bases and the V segment lost 6 bases, leaving 7 bases of the junction unmatched. This CDR3 reads CASSTDRGSSYEQYF. CDR3 nucleotides: TGTGCCAGCAGCACAGACAGGGGTAGCTCCTACGAGCAGTACTTC.

The rearrangement links TRBV3-1 (or the pseudogene TRBV3-2) to TRBJ2-3, with 10 bases identical to TRBD2. Looked up from germline, CDR1 is LGHDT and CDR2 is YNNKEL (reference sequence). V dropped 1 base and J dropped 6; count of bases not matched to a gene: 1. The CDR3 runs to 14 residues. In DNA, the CDR3 is TGTGCCAGCAGCCAAGGGACTAGCGGTGATACGCAGTATTTT. Its translation is CASSQGTSGDTQYF.

The J gene is TRBJ2-3, the V gene TRBV3-1 (or the pseudogene TRBV3-2); 11 bases are shared with TRBD2. The germline CDR1 and CDR2 sequences are LGHDT and YNNKEL (reference sequence). The CDR3 has 14 amino acids. After removal of 4 bases from V and 6 bases from J, the junction contained 3 bases not matched to a gene. This CDR3 is CASSLAGGLDTQYF. CDR3 DNA sequence: TGTGCCAGCAGCCTAGCGGGGGGGCTGGATACGCAGTATTTT.

The CDR3: CASSFAGQRANYGYTF. The CDR3 nucleotides read TGTGCCAGCAGCTTTGCGGGACAGAGAGCTAACTATGGCTACACCTTC. The chain joins TRBV7-2 to TRBJ1-2, with TRBD1 matching over 7 bases. CDR1 is SGHTA, CDR2 FQGNSA, per germline. The trim removed 3 bases at V and 0 bases at J, leaving 7 bases unmatched. This CDR3 region has 16 residues.